These 8 T cell receptor beta chains share one sample of origin, sequenced in a study of glioma-infiltrating T cells after dendritic cell vaccination. Time point given: after dendritic cell vaccination, including at tumor progression/relapse. The protocol was immunoSEQ multiplex PCR, while the TCRdb copy is restricted to in-frame clones and leaves out a portion. Of 91,000 or so clones in the sample, approximately 84% were seen once. The sample consisted of blood, taken after dendritic cell vaccination. The receptors were sampled from a human donor with glioblastoma.

The rearrangement uses TRBV11-2 and TRBJ1-2; possible D gene TRBD1, 6 bases. CDR1 is SGHAT, CDR2 FQNNGV, per germline. The ends were cut back, 1 base at V and 2 bases at J, with 11 bases in the middle. The length of the CDR3 is 15 residues. The CDR3 DNA reads TGTGCCAGCAGCTTAGGCGGGGGGCTCAACTATGGCTACACCTTC. It translates to CASSLGGGLNYGYTF.

This chain links TRBV25-1 with TRBJ2-7; D call uncertain. Trimming took 1 base from V and 5 from J, leaving 12 bases between them. Germline CDR1 MGHDK, CDR2 SYGVNS. This CDR3 contains 14 residues. CDR3 amino acids: CASSELVVSHEQYF. The CDR3 DNA reads TGTGCCAGCAGTGAATTGGTGGTAAGCCACGAGCAGTACTTC.

The rearrangement uses TRBV5-1 and TRBJ1-3; D uncertain. CDR3 length equals 16 residues. CDR1 is SGHRS and CDR2 is YFSETQ in the germline V gene. Trimming pared 0 bases from V and 0 bases from J, leaving 10 bases between. CDR3 bases: TGCGCCAGCAGCTTGGGAGTGGACTCCTCTGGAAACACCATATATTTT. It is translated as CASSLGVDSSGNTIYF.

The chain is built from TRBV6-5 and TRBJ2-1, with unresolved D. The germline CDR1 and CDR2 sequences are MNHEY and SVGAGI. The CDR3 contains 13 residues. Trimming took 5 bases from V and 4 from J, leaving 9 bases between them. Written as DNA, the CDR3 is TGTGCCAGCAGTGTTAGTAATTACAATGAGCAGTTCTTC. The encoded protein is CASSVSNYNEQFF.

This clone was seen only once. This chain connects TRBV14 to TRBJ1-2; D is unclear. The CDR3 sequence is 15 residues long. Deletions cut 5 bases from V and 2 bases from J, with 15 bases between. Germline loops: CDR1 SGHDN, CDR2 FVKESK. The CDR3: CASSSLTSGNYGYTF. The CDR3 region has the DNA TGTGCCAGCAGCTCCTTGACCTCGGGAAACTATGGCTACACCTTC. The full variable domain, its missing parts supplied by reference TRBV14 and TRBJ1-2, is EAGVTQFPSHSVIEKGQTVTLRCDPISGHDNLYWYRRVMGKEIKFLLHFVKESKQDESGMPNNRFLAERTGGTYSTLKVQPAELEDSGVYFCASSSLTSGNYGYTFGSGTRLTVV.

The CDR3 coding sequence is TGTGCCAGCAGCGTAGAACAGGGACACTCTCGCTACACCTTC. This encodes CASSVEQGHSRYTF. The V gene is TRBV9, the J gene TRBJ1-2; D is possibly TRBD1 (6 bases). Germline V gene lookup returns CDR1 SGDLS and CDR2 YYNGEE. The CDR3 is made up of 14 amino acids. Trimming shortened V by 0 bases and J by 9 bases, and 15 bases separated the two germline ends.

The genes are TRBV5-1 and TRBJ2-1; weak D call: TRBD2 (5 bases). The CDR3 runs to 12 residues. From germline, CDR1 is SGHRS and CDR2 YFSETQ. Deletions cut 4 bases from V and 12 bases from J, with 14 bases between. This CDR3 is CASSDGLETQFF. The CDR3 DNA sequence: TGCGCCAGCAGCGATGGACTGGAAACGCAGTTCTTC.

The chain carries TRBV2 and TRBJ2-3; 7 bases align to TRBD2. V lost 6 bases to trimming and J lost 3 bases; unmatched junction nucleotides: 9. The CDR3 runs to 15 residues. The germline V gene has CDR1 SNHLY and CDR2 FYNNEI. CDR3 sequence reads: CASRGWGGQTDTQYF. For the CDR3, the DNA is TGTGCCAGCAGGGGCTGGGGGGGTCAGACAGATACGCAGTATTTT.